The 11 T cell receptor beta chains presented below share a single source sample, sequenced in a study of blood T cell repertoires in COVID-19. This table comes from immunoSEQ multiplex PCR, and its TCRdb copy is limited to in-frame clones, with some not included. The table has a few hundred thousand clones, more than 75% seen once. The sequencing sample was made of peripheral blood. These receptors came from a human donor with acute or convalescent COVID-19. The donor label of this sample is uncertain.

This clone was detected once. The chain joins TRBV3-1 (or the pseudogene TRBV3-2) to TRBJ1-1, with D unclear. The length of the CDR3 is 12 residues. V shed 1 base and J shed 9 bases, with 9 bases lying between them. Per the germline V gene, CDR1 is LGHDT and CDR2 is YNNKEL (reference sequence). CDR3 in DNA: TGTGCCAGCAGCCAAGTGGAGGGTAAAGCTTTCTTT. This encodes CASSQVEGKAFF.

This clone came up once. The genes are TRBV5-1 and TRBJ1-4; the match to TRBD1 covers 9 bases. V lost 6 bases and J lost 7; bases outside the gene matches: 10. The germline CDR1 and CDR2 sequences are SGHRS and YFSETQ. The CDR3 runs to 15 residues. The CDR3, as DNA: TGCGCCAGCACATTGGGGGGACAGGGAGGTGAAAAACTGTTTTTT. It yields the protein CASTLGGQGGEKLFF.

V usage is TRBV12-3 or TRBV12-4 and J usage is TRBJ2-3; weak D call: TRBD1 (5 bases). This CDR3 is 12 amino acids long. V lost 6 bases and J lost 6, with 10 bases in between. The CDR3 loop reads CASSSGFDTQYF. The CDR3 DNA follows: TGTGCCAGCAGCTCAGGGTTCGATACGCAGTATTTT.

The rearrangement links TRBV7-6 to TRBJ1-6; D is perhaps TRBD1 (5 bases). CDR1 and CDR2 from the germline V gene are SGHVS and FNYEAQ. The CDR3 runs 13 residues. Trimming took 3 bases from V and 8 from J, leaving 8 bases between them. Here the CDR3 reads CASSFGGDSPLHF. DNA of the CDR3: TGTGCCAGCAGCTTCGGGGGGGATTCACCCCTCCACTTT.

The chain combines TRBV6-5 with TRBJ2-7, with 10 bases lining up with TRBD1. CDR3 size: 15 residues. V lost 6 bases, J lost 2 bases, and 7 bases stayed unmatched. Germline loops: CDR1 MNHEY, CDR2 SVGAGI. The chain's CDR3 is CASSGGTGVPYEQYF. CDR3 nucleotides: TGTGCCAGCAGCGGAGGGACAGGGGTTCCCTACGAGCAGTACTTC.

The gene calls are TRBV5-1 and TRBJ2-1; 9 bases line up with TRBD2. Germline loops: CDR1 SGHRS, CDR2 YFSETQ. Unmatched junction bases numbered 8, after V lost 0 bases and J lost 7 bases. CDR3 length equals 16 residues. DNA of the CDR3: TGCGCCAGCAGCTTGGGGGCGGGGGGGCCTGTTAATGAGCAGTTCTTC. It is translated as CASSLGAGGPVNEQFF.

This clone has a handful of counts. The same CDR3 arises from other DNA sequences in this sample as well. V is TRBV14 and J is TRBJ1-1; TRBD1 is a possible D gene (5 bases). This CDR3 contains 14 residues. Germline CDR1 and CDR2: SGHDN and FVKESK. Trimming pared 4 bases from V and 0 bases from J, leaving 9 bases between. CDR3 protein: CASSRAGMNTEAFF. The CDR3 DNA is TGTGCCAGCAGCCGGGCAGGGATGAACACTGAAGCTTTCTTT.

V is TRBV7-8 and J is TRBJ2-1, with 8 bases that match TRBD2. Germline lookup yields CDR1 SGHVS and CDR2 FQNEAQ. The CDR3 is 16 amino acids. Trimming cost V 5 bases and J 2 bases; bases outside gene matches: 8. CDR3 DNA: TGTGCCAGCAGCAAGCCCGGACTAGCCGCCTACAATGAGCAGTTCTTC. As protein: CASSKPGLAAYNEQFF.

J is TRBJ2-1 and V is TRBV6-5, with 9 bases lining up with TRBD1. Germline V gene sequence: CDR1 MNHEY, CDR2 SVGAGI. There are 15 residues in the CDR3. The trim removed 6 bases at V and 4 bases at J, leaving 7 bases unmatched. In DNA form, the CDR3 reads TGTGCCAGCAGGGCCGGGACAGGGATTTACAATGAGCAGTTCTTC. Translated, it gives CASRAGTGIYNEQFF.

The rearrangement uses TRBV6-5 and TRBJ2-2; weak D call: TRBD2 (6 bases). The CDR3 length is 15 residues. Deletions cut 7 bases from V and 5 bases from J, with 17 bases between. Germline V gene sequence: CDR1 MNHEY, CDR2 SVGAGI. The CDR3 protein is CASTRDGSQTGELFF. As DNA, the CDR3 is TGTGCCAGCACCCGGGACGGGAGTCAAACCGGGGAGCTGTTTTTT.

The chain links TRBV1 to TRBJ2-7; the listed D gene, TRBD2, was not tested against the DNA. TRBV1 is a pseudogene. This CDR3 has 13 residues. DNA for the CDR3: TGCACCAGCAACCATAGCGTCAGGTACGAGCAGTACTTC. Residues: CTSNHSVRYEQYF.